This T cell receptor beta chain was documented in a study of blood T cell repertoires in COVID-19. Study background: PBMCs, B-cell-depleted T cells, or T cells provided the cDNA or gDNA that made up the material.

This clone was seen a single time. Germline V lookup: CDR1 MDHEN, CDR2 SYDVKM. V lost 6 bases and J 9 bases, leaving 14 bases between the germline ends. CDR3 length: 12 amino acids. Cohort allocation depended upon clinical history that participants reported. Among Cohort 3 donors, those recovered had two negative PCRs, clearance, or symptom resolution. Per the original data handling: Reference gene primer amplification in the assay estimated nucleated cell counts. The method was immunoSEQ multiplex PCR; TCRdb's version includes in-frame clones alone and lacks a portion of them. V and J calls and clone size are given by that table; D and trimming were obtained from the DNA. The data contain a few hundred thousand clones, 80% to 90% of them seen just once; the ten biggest clones take up roughly 4%.

The clonotype was recovered from a woman in her thirties who had recovered from COVID-19. This chain links TRBV28 with TRBJ1-1; D is unresolved. Sequenced input: PBMCs or T cells enriched from blood (not recorded which). The CDR3 here is CASSRAGDQAFF. The CDR3 coding sequence is TGTGCCAGCAGCCGAGCGGGAGATCAAGCTTTCTTT.